The 17 T cell receptor beta chains below all came from one sample that was sequenced in a study of blood T cell repertoires in COVID-19. Clones were sequenced by immunoSEQ multiplex PCR, and TCRdb holds only the in-frame ones, with some missing. The repertoire includes approximately 93,000 clones, roughly 79% of them detected once, and around 9.4% sits in the top ten. What was sequenced was peripheral blood. The receptors here all came from a woman aged 80 or older with acute or convalescent COVID-19.

As for this clone: The junction differs from germline at one of its ends, possibly a read error. CDR3 DNA: TGCTGGAGGGATCGGGAAAAACTGTTTTTT. This translates into CWRDREKLFF. The rearrangement uses TRBV19 and TRBJ1-4; D remains unclear. Germline-derived CDR1 and CDR2 are LNHDA and SQIVND (reference sequence). CDR3 length: 10 amino acids.

The chain recombines TRBV11-3 with TRBJ2-1, with TRBD1 matching over 8 bases. The V gene end was trimmed by 0 bases and the J gene end by 3 bases; junction bases not matched to a gene: 4. CDR1 is SGHNT and CDR2 is YENEEA in the germline V gene. This CDR3 spans 16 amino acids. DNA for the CDR3: TGTGCCAGCAGCTTAGAAGGGACAGGCGTCTACAATGAGCAGTTCTTC. Encoded protein: CASSLEGTGVYNEQFF.

The V call is TRBV29-1, the J call TRBJ2-2; the D gene is possibly TRBD2 (7 bases). Trimming took 5 bases from V and 6 from J, leaving 22 bases between them. The CDR3 consists of 16 residues. CDR1 is SQVTM, CDR2 ANQGSEA, per germline. CDR3 in amino acids: CSVSVVGGADPGELFF. CDR3 nucleotides: TGCAGCGTTTCGGTCGTGGGGGGGGCCGACCCCGGGGAGCTGTTTTTT.

DNA of the CDR3: TGTGCCTGGAGTGTGGGGGGGGCACTGTTTTTT. This translates into CAWSVGGALFF. V usage is TRBV30 and J usage is TRBJ1-4; a possible D gene is TRBD1 (6 bases). The CDR3 contains 11 residues. Germline lookup yields CDR1 GTSNPN and CDR2 SVGIG (reference sequence). The V gene lost 0 bases and the J gene lost 13 bases, with 9 bases spanning the gap.

In this sample, this clone turned up many times. The CDR3: CASSRLWGPSYEQYF. The CDR3 DNA reads as TGCGCCAGCAGCCGCTTGTGGGGGCCGTCCTACGAGCAGTACTTC. The chain links TRBV5-1 to TRBJ2-7, with a possible D match to TRBD1 (6 bases). CDR1 SGHRS and CDR2 YFSETQ come from the germline V gene. V lost 4 bases to trimming and J lost 1 base, with 15 bases between them. CDR3 length: 15 amino acids.

The chain recombines TRBV7-3 with TRBJ2-3, with TRBD2 matching 8 bases. This CDR3 has 15 residues. The germline CDR1 and CDR2 sequences are SGHTA and FQGTGA. V was clipped by 5 bases and J by 2 bases; unmatched bases: 6. The CDR3 region has the DNA TGTGCCAGCAGCCCCCAGCGGGGGATCACAGATACGCAGTATTTT. Its protein is CASSPQRGITDTQYF.

This clone was seen more than once but under ten times. The genes are TRBV30 and TRBJ1-5; D not certain. V was pared by 4 bases and J by 0 bases, with 16 bases between. Germline V lookup: CDR1 GTSNPN, CDR2 SVGIG (reference sequence). CDR3 length: 16 residues. Here the CDR3 DNA reads TGTGCCTGGACCCGCGGAAATCGGTATAGCAATCAGCCCCAGCATTTT. Protein product: CAWTRGNRYSNQPQHF. Combining the CDR3 with reference TRBV30 and TRBJ1-5 gives the whole variable domain SQTIHQWPATLVQPVGSPLSLECTVEGTSNPNLYWYRQAAGRGLQLLFYSVGIGQISSEVPQNLSASRPQDRQFILSSKKLLLSDSGFYLCAWTRGNRYSNQPQHFGDGTRLSIL.

V is TRBV28 and J is TRBJ2-5; possibly TRBD1 for D (6 bases). Germline V gives CDR1 MDHEN, CDR2 SYDVKM. CDR3 length: 17 residues. The V gene lost 6 bases and the J gene lost 3 bases, with 23 bases spanning the gap. The CDR3 reads CASSLTFRQARKETQYF. In nucleotides, the CDR3 is TGTGCCAGCAGCTTAACATTTCGACAGGCCCGAAAAGAGACCCAGTACTTC.

J is TRBJ2-3 and V is TRBV7-2; D not resolved. Per germline, CDR1 SGHTA and CDR2 FQGNSA. This CDR3 comprises 13 residues. The ends were cut back, 3 bases at V and 1 base at J, with 5 bases in the middle. CDR3 nucleotides: TGTGCCAGCAGCTTTACTCGCACAGATACGCAGTATTTT. Its protein is CASSFTRTDTQYF. Full variable domain (outside the CDR3, taken from reference TRBV7-2 and TRBJ2-3): GAGVSQSPSNKVTEKGKDVELRCDPISGHTALYWYRQSLGQGLEFLIYFQGNSAPDKSGLPSDRFSAERTGGSVSTLTIQRTQQEDSAVYLCASSFTRTDTQYFGPGTRLTVL.

The J gene is TRBJ2-1, the V gene TRBV10-1; 11 nucleotides agree with TRBD2. Germline V lookup: CDR1 WNHNN, CDR2 SYGVQD (reference sequence). This CDR3 has 19 residues. V lost 1 base and J lost 7; bases outside the gene matches: 15. The CDR3, as DNA: TGCGCCAGCAGTGAGTACCTAGGAACTAGCGGGAGTAATAGGAATGAGCAGTTCTTC. Its translation: CASSEYLGTSGSNRNEQFF.

The V gene is TRBV19, the J gene TRBJ1-1, with 9 nucleotides matching TRBD1. Germline V gene lookup returns CDR1 LNHDA and CDR2 SQIVND (reference sequence). The length of the CDR3 is 14 residues. Losses at the gene ends were 7 bases for V and 5 bases for J; bases not matched to a gene: 8. CDR3 in amino acids: CASIRGQGITEAFF. Here the CDR3 DNA reads TGTGCCAGTATAAGGGGACAGGGTATTACTGAAGCTTTCTTT.

This rearrangement joins TRBV5-4 to TRBJ2-2; 12 bases match TRBD2. Trimming cost V 0 bases and J 6 bases; bases outside gene matches: 0. This CDR3 is built from 15 residues. CDR1 SGHNT and CDR2 YYREEE come from the germline V gene (reference sequence). CDR3 in amino acids: CASSLGLAGAGELFF. The CDR3, as DNA: TGTGCCAGCAGCTTGGGACTAGCGGGAGCCGGGGAGCTGTTTTTT.

V and J are TRBV9 and TRBJ2-7; a possible D gene is TRBD1 (5 bases). CDR1 is SGDLS and CDR2 is YYNGEE in the germline V gene. The CDR3 length is 12 residues. V gave up 7 bases and J gave up 6 bases, with 14 bases separating them. CDR3 loop: CASSTGPGEQYF. For the CDR3, the DNA is TGTGCCAGCTCCACAGGTCCGGGCGAGCAGTACTTC.

The chain is built from TRBV18 and TRBJ2-7, with TRBD1 matching over 9 bases. The junction had 5 bases not matched to a gene; V was cut back by 2 bases and J by 6 bases. The CDR3 is 14 amino acids. Germline CDR1 and CDR2: KGHSH and LQKENI. The CDR3 sequence: CASSPRTGDPEQYF. CDR3 DNA: TGTGCCAGCTCACCAAGGACAGGGGACCCCGAGCAGTACTTC.

The sample holds one count of this clone. J is TRBJ1-1 and V is TRBV4-3, with D perhaps TRBD1 (5 bases). This CDR3 spans 18 amino acids. V shed 1 base and J shed 0 bases, with 18 bases lying between them. The germline V gene has CDR1 LGHNA and CDR2 YSLEER. The DNA for the CDR3 is TGCGCCAGCAGCCAAGGCAGGGTCGCTGGGGGGATGAACACTGAAGCTTTCTTT. Translating it yields CASSQGRVAGGMNTEAFF.

This sequence joins TRBV5-1 and TRBJ1-5, with 7 bases matching TRBD1. This CDR3 region has 15 residues. The germline CDR1 and CDR2 sequences are SGHRS and YFSETQ. The J segment lost 2 bases and the V segment lost 4 bases, leaving 6 bases of the junction unmatched. CDR3 sequence (DNA): TGCGCCAGCAGCGTGACAGGGACAGGCAATCAGCCCCAGCATTTT. It translates to CASSVTGTGNQPQHF.

DNA of the CDR3: TGTGCCAGCAGGGGAGATCAGCCCCAGCATTTT. This codes for CASRGDQPQHF. The gene calls are TRBV2 and TRBJ1-5, with D unclear. The germline V gene has CDR1 SNHLY and CDR2 FYNNEI. The V gene lost 6 bases and the J gene lost 5 bases, with 5 bases spanning the gap. This CDR3 region has 11 residues.